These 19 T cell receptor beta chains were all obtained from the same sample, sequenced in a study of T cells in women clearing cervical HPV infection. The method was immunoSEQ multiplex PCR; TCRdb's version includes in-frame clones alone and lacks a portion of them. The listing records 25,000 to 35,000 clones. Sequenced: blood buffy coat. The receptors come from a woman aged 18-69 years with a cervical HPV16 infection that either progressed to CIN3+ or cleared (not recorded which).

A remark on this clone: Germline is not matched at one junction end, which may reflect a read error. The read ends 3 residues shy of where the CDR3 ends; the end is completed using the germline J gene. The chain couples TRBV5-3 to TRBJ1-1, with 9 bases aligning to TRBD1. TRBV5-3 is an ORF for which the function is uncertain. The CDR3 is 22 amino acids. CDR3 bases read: TGTGCCAAAAGCCGGACGCTGGGGACAGGGCGCCCGGTATCCCCCATGAACACTGAA. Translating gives CAKSRTLGTGRPVSPMNTE. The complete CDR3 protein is CAKSRTLGTGRPVSPMNTEAFF.

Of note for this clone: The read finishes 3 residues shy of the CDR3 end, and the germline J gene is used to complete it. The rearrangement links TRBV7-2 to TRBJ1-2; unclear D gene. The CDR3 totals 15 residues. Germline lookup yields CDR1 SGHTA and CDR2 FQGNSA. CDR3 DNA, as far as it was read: TGTGCCAGCAGCCAGGACTCCGCGATAGGCTACGAC. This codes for CASSQDSAIGYD. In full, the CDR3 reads CASSQDSAIGYDYTF.

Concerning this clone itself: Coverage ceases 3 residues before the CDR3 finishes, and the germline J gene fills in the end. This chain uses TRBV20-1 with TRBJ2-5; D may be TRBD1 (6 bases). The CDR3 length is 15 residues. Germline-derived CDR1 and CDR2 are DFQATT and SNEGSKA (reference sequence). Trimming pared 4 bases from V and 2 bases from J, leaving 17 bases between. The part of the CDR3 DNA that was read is TGCAGTGCTATCCTCTTCTCAGGGGAACAAGAGACC. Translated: CSAILFSGEQET. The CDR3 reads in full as CSAILFSGEQETQYF.

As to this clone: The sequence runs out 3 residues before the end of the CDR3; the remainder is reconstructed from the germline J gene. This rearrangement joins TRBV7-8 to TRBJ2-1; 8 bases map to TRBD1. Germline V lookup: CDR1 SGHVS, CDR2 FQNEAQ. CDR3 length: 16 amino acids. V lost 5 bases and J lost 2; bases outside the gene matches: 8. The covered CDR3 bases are TGTGCCAGCAGCCCCCGCCCGGGACAGGCCTACAATGAG. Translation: CASSPRPGQAYNE. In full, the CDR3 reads CASSPRPGQAYNEQFF. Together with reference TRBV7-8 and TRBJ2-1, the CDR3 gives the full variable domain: GAGVSQSPRYKVAKRGQDVALRCDPISGHVSLFWYQQALGQGPEFLTYFQNEAQLDKSGLPSDRFFAERPEGSVSTLKIQRTQQEDSAVYLCASSPRPGQAYNEQFFGPGTRLTVL.

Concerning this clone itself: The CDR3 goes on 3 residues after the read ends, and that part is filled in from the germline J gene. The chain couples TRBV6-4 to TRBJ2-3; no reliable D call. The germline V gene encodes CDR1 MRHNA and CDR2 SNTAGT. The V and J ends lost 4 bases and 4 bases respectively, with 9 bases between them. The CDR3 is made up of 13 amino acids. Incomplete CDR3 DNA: TGTGCCAGCAGTGCTAGTAACGCAGATACG. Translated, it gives CASSASNADT. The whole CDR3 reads CASSASNADTQYF.

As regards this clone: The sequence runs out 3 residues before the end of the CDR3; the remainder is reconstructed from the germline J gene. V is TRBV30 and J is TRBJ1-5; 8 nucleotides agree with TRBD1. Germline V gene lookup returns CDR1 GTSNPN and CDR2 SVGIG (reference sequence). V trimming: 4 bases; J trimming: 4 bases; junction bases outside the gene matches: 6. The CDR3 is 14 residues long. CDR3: CAWNSGQENQPQHF. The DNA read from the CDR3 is TGTGCCTGGAATTCGGGACAGGAAAATCAGCCC.

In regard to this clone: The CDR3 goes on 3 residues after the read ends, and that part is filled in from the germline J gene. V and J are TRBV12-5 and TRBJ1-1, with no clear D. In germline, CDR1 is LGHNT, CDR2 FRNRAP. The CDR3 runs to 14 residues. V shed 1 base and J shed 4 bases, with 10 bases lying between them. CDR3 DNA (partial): TGTGCTAGTGGTTTGGGGCTCGTTGGCACTGAA. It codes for CASGLGLVGTE. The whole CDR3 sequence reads CASGLGLVGTEAFF.

CDR3 bases read: TGCAGTGCTAGCGGACAGGGTGGCTATGGC. Encoded protein: CSASGQGGYG. The full CDR3 sequence reads CSASGQGGYGYTF. The V call is TRBV20-1, the J call TRBJ1-2, with 8 bases fitting TRBD1. The CDR3 goes on 3 residues after the read ends, and that part is filled in from the germline J gene. The CDR3 totals 13 residues. The V gene's germline CDR1 is DFQATT and CDR2 SNEGSKA (reference sequence). V lost 3 bases to trimming and J lost 4 bases; unmatched junction nucleotides: 4.

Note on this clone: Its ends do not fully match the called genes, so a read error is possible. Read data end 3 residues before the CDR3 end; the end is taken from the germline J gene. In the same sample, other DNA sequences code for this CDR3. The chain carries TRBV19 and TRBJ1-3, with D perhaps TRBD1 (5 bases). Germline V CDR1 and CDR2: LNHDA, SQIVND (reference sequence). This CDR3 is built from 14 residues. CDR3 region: CASNTGASGNTIYF. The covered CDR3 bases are TGTGCCAGTAATACAGGCGCCTCTGGAAACACA.

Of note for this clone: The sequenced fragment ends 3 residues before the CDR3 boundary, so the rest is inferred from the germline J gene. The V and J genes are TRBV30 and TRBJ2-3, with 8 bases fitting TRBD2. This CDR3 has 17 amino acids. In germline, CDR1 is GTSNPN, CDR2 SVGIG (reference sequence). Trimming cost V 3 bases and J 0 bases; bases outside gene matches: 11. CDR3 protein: CAWSTGMSSGSTDTQYF. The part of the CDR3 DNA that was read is TGTGCCTGGAGCACAGGGATGTCTAGCGGGAGCACAGATACG.

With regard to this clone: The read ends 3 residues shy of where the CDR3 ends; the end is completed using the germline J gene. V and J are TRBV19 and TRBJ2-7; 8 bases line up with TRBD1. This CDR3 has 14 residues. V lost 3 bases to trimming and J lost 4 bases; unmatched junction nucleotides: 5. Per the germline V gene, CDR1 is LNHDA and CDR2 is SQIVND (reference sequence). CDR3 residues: CASSIRGRPYEQYF. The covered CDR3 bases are TGTGCCAGTAGTATCAGGGGGCGGCCTTACGAG.

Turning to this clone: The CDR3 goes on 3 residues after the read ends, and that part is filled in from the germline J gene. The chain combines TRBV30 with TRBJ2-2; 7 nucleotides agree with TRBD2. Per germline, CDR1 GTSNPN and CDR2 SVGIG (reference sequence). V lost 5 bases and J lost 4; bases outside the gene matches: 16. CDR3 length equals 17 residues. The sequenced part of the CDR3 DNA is TGTGCCTGGGGTGGCCTAGCGGCCGGGTGGGTCACCGGGGAG. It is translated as CAWGGLAAGWVTGE. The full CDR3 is CAWGGLAAGWVTGELFF. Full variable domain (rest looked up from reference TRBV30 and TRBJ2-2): SQTIHQWPATLVQPVGSPLSLECTVEGTSNPNLYWYRQAAGRGLQLLFYSVGIGQISSEVPQNLSASRPQDRQFILSSKKLLLSDSGFYLCAWGGLAAGWVTGELFFGEGSRLTVL.

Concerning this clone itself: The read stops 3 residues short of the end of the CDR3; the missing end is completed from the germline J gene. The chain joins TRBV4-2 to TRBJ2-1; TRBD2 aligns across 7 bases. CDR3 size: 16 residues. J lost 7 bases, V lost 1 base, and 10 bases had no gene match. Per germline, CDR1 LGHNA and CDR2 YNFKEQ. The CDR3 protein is CASSQGFASGQNEQFF. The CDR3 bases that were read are TGTGCCAGCAGCCAAGGTTTTGCTAGCGGCCAGAATGAG.

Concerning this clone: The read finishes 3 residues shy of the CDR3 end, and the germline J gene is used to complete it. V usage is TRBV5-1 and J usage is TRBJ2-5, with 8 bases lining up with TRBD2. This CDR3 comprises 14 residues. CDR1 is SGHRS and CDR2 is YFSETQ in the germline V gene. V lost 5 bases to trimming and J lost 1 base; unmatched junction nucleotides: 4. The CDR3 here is CASSPTSVQETQYF. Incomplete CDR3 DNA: TGCGCCAGCAGTCCGACTAGCGTCCAAGAGACC.

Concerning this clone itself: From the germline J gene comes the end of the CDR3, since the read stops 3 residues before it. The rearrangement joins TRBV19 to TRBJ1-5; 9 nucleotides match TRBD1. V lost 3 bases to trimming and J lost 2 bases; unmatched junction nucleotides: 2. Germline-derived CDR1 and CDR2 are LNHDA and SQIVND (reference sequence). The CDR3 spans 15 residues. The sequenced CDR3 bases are TGTGCCAGTAGTATGGACAGGGGAGGCAATCAGCCC. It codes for CASSMDRGGNQP. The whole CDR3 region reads CASSMDRGGNQPQHF.

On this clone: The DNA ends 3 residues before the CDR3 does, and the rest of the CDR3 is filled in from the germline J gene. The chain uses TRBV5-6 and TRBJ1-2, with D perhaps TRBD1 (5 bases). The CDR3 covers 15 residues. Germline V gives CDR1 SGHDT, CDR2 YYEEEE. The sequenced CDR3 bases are TGTGCCAGCAGCTTTCCCCAGGGCCAGGTGGGTGAC. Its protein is CASSFPQGQVGD. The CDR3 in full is CASSFPQGQVGDYTF.

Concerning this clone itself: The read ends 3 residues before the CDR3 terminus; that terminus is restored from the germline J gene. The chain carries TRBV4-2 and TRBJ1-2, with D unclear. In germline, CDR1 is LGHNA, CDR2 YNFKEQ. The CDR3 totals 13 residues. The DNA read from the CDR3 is TGTGCCAGCAGCCAAGATCTAGCGGGATTG. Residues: CASSQDLAGL. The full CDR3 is CASSQDLAGLYTF.

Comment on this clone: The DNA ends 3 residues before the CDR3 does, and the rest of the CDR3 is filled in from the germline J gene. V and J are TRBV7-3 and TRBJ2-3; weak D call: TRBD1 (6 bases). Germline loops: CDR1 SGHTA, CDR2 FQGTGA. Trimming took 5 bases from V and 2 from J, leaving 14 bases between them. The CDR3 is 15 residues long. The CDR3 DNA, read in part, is TGTGCCAGCAGCGCCGGGACAAAGATCACAGATACG. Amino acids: CASSAGTKITDT. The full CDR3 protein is CASSAGTKITDTQYF. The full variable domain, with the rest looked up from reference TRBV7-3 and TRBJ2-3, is GAGVSQTPSNKVTEKGKYVELRCDPISGHTALYWYRQSLGQGPEFLIYFQGTGAADDSGLPNDRFFAVRPEGSVSTLKIQRTERGDSAVYLCASSAGTKITDTQYFGPGTRLTVL.

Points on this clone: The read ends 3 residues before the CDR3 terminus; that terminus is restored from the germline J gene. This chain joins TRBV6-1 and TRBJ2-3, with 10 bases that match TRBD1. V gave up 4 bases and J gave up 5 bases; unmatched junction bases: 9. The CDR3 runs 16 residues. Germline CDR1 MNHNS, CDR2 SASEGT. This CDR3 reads CASSVGRQGAGDTQYF. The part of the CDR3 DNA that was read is TGTGCCAGCAGTGTAGGTCGACAGGGGGCAGGAGATACG.